Detailed here is one T cell receptor beta chain. The antigen is undetermined. These data belong to a study of cytomegalovirus exposure and HLA in healthy donors. About the research overall: Drawn from HLA-typed donors, 80 million to 100 million unique TCRs were held in an early data release.

Study-wide findings and caveats: In a later analysis, HLA-associated TCR beta chains were more clonally expanded than equally common others.

Primers: 60 Vbeta forward and 13 Jbeta reverse. Sequenced by immunoSEQ multiplex PCR; TCRdb stores in-frame clones only, minus some. The sample has 210,000 or so clones; roughly 91% are singletons. This CDR3 spans 15 amino acids. From germline, CDR1 is LGHNA and CDR2 YNFKEQ. V lost 2 bases to trimming and J lost 9 bases; unmatched junction nucleotides: 8. The sequenced sample was PBMCs. This clonotype was sampled from a woman aged 18-29 years in good health and CMV-seronegative. This rearrangement joins TRBV4-2 to TRBJ2-3; the match to TRBD2 covers 10 bases. CDR3 DNA sequence: TGTGCCAGCAGCCAACTGCTAGCGGGGGTGGGGACGCAGTATTTT. This codes for CASSQLLAGVGTQYF.